The next 25 T cell receptor beta chains were all read from a single sample in a study of cytomegalovirus exposure and HLA in healthy donors. 60 Vbeta and 13 Jbeta primers were used in PCR. The repertoire was sequenced with immunoSEQ multiplex PCR; TCRdb's copy has only in-frame clones and lacks some. Of 150,000 to 200,000 clones listed, 80% are singletons. Sequencing input: PBMCs. These receptors all stem from a woman aged 40 to 49 in good health and CMV-seronegative.

This clone showed up just once. V usage is TRBV28 and J usage is TRBJ2-3; 12 positions agree with TRBD2. This CDR3 is built from 15 residues. The J segment lost 4 bases and the V segment lost 7 bases, leaving 6 bases of the junction unmatched. Germline CDR1 MDHEN, CDR2 SYDVKM. CDR3 sequence (DNA): TGTGCCAGCACTAGCGGGGGGGCGGGGGCAGATACGCAGTATTTT. Translated, it gives CASTSGGAGADTQYF.

This clone came up a few times. V and J are TRBV5-1 and TRBJ2-1, with 7 bases identical to TRBD2. The CDR3 sequence is 15 residues long. Trimming cost V 1 base and J 1 base; bases outside gene matches: 2. From germline, CDR1 is SGHRS and CDR2 YFSETQ. The CDR3 nucleotides read TGCGCCAGCAGCTTGACGGGGGGTTCCTACAATGAGCAGTTCTTC. Its protein product is CASSLTGGSYNEQFF.

The DNA of the CDR3 is TGTGCCAGCAGCCCGGACAGGGAGCTTGAGGCCTACACCTTC. This gives the protein CASSPDRELEAYTF. The chain has TRBV11-1 and TRBJ1-2; 8 bases match TRBD1. The CDR3 runs 14 residues. J lost 10 bases, V lost 5 bases, and 12 bases had no gene match. Germline CDR1 is SGHAT and CDR2 is FQDESV (reference sequence). The full variable domain, completed using reference TRBV11-1 and TRBJ1-2, is EAEVAQSPRYKITEKSQAVAFWCDPISGHATLYWYRQILGQGPELLVQFQDESVVDDSQLPKDRFSAERLKGVDSTLKIQPAELGDSAMYLCASSPDRELEAYTFGSGTRLTVV.

This chain uses TRBV9 with TRBJ2-1, with 8 bases identical to TRBD2. J gave up 6 bases and V 0 bases, and 2 bases lay outside the gene matches. Per germline, CDR1 SGDLS and CDR2 YYNGEE. The CDR3 is 14 residues long. The CDR3 region has the DNA TGTGCCAGCAGCGTAGAGGGGACTAGCAATGAGCAGTTCTTC. Translating gives CASSVEGTSNEQFF.

The chain couples TRBV28 to TRBJ2-7, with TRBD2 matching over 12 bases. The CDR3 has 15 amino acids. Germline trimming cut 2 bases from V and 4 bases from J; bases unmatched to any gene: 3. Germline V lookup: CDR1 MDHEN, CDR2 SYDVKM. Here the CDR3 reads CASSLRGTSGYEQYF. The CDR3 DNA follows: TGTGCCAGCAGTTTACGCGGGACTAGCGGGTACGAGCAGTACTTC.

V usage is TRBV2 and J usage is TRBJ1-6; 7 bases map to TRBD1. After removal of 4 bases from V and 8 bases from J, the junction contained 2 bases not matched to a gene. The CDR3 runs 13 residues. CDR1 SNHLY and CDR2 FYNNEI come from the germline V gene. The CDR3 DNA reads as TGTGCCAGCAGTGTGCAGGGGGATTCACCCCTCCACTTT. It codes for CASSVQGDSPLHF.

The chain uses TRBV7-9 and TRBJ1-4; 7 bases match TRBD1. V was pared by 5 bases and J by 4 bases, with 4 bases of the junction left unmatched. Germline V gene sequence: CDR1 SEHNR, CDR2 FQNEAQ (reference sequence). The CDR3 is made up of 14 amino acids. For the CDR3, the DNA is TGTGCCAGCAGCGCAGGGGGAGGTAATGAAAAACTGTTTTTT. It specifies CASSAGGGNEKLFF.

V and J are TRBV11-3 and TRBJ2-5; TRBD2 might be the D (6 bases). The CDR3 contains 13 residues. Germline CDR1 SGHNT, CDR2 YENEEA. V lost 0 bases, J lost 4 bases, and 6 bases lay in between. CDR3 residues: CASSLEGGETQYF. The CDR3 nucleotides are TGTGCCAGCAGCTTAGAGGGGGGAGAGACCCAGTACTTC.

This chain uses TRBV5-6 with TRBJ2-2; TRBD2 matches at 10 bases. The CDR3 is 15 residues long. CDR1 and CDR2 (germline): SGHDT, YYEEEE. J gave up 5 bases and V 5 bases, and 6 bases lay outside the gene matches. The CDR3 DNA reads TGTGCCAGCAGTCTAGCGGGAGCAGAAACCGGGGAGCTGTTTTTT. Residues: CASSLAGAETGELFF. Looking up the rest from reference TRBV5-6 and TRBJ2-2 gives the full variable domain: DAGVTQSPTHLIKTRGQQVTLRCSPKSGHDTVSWYQQALGQGPQFIFQYYEEEERQRGNFPDRFSGHQFPNYSSELNVNALLLGDSALYLCASSLAGAETGELFFGEGSRLTVL.

The chain joins TRBV11-2 to TRBJ2-1; 8 nucleotides align to TRBD1. The germline V gene has CDR1 SGHAT and CDR2 FQNNGV. Trimming at V came to 1 base and at J to 5 bases, leaving 1 base not matched to a gene. The CDR3 totals 14 residues. In DNA, the CDR3 is TGTGCCAGCAGCTTAGTACAGGGGGACAATGAGCAGTTCTTC. Its protein product is CASSLVQGDNEQFF.

The gene calls are TRBV7-2 and TRBJ2-3; 10 nucleotides agree with TRBD2. V lost 4 bases and J lost 5; bases outside the gene matches: 9. The CDR3 is made up of 16 amino acids. Germline V gives CDR1 SGHTA, CDR2 FQGNSA. As DNA, the CDR3 is TGTGCCAGCAGCTCTTCCGGGACTAGCGTTGGAGATACGCAGTATTTT. It is translated as CASSSSGTSVGDTQYF.

The rearrangement links TRBV5-1 to TRBJ2-3; D is unclear. The CDR3 totals 16 residues. Germline V gene data show CDR1 as SGHRS and CDR2 as YFSETQ. The ends were cut back, 0 bases at V and 4 bases at J, with 15 bases in the middle. The CDR3 reads CASSLAGGPAADTQYF. The CDR3 DNA reads as TGCGCCAGCAGCTTGGCCGGTGGCCCCGCGGCAGATACGCAGTATTTT.

Concerning this clone itself: Other DNA sequences from this sample encode an identical CDR3 as well. The chain employs TRBV4-1 and TRBJ1-1, with 8 bases identical to TRBD1. J gave up 3 bases and V 2 bases, and 5 bases lay outside the gene matches. This CDR3 spans 15 amino acids. Germline V gene lookup returns CDR1 MGHRA and CDR2 YSYEKL. The CDR3 DNA reads as TGCGCCAGCAGCCAAAGGACAGGGAGAGACACTGAAGCTTTCTTT. Amino acid sequence: CASSQRTGRDTEAFF.

The chain employs TRBV10-3 and TRBJ2-1; TRBD2 matches at 7 bases. Unmatched junction bases numbered 6, after V lost 7 bases and J lost 0 bases. Germline values: CDR1 ENHRY, CDR2 SYGVKD. The CDR3 covers 15 residues. This chain's CDR3 is CAITGGTSSYNEQFF. In DNA form, the CDR3 reads TGTGCCATCACGGGGGGTACTAGCTCCTACAATGAGCAGTTCTTC.

This clone was seen only once. The chain has TRBV11-2 and TRBJ2-2; weak D call: TRBD2 (6 bases). CDR1 SGHAT and CDR2 FQNNGV come from the germline V gene. Trimming shortened V by 3 bases and J by 3 bases, and 11 bases separated the two germline ends. The CDR3 is made up of 15 amino acids. The CDR3 DNA reads TGTGCCAGCAGCTTCTTGACGGGAGACACCGGGGAGCTGTTTTTT. Residues: CASSFLTGDTGELFF. The variable domain in full, with the rest retrieved from reference TRBV11-2 and TRBJ2-2, is EAGVAQSPRYKIIEKRQSVAFWCNPISGHATLYWYQQILGQGPKLLIQFQNNGVVDDSQLPKDRFSAERLKGVDSTLKIQPAKLEDSAVYLCASSFLTGDTGELFFGEGSRLTVL.

This clone was detected once. Other DNA sequences in the same sample also yield this CDR3. The V call is TRBV5-1, the J call TRBJ1-2, with 9 bases identical to TRBD1. The germline CDR1 and CDR2 sequences are SGHRS and YFSETQ. V lost 4 bases and J lost 4; bases outside the gene matches: 5. The CDR3 totals 14 residues. The CDR3 DNA reads TGCGCCAGCAGCCCGGACAGGGGCGGCTATGGCTACACCTTC. It encodes CASSPDRGGYGYTF. Full variable domain (missing parts from reference TRBV5-1 and TRBJ1-2): KAGVTQTPRYLIKTRGQQVTLSCSPISGHRSVSWYQQTPGQGLQFLFEYFSETQRNKGNFPGRFSGRQFSNSRSEMNVSTLELGDSALYLCASSPDRGGYGYTFGSGTRLTVV.

J is TRBJ2-2 and V is TRBV5-4, with D tentatively TRBD2 (6 bases). V gave up 4 bases and J gave up 1 base, with 14 bases separating them. Germline lookup yields CDR1 SGHNT and CDR2 YYREEE (reference sequence). The CDR3 covers 16 residues. The CDR3 nucleotides read TGTGCCAGCAGCCCCGCCCGGACTATGAACACCGGGGAGCTGTTTTTT. This sequence encodes CASSPARTMNTGELFF.

The rearrangement links TRBV7-8 to TRBJ2-7, with 9 bases lining up with TRBD1. Unmatched junction bases numbered 10, after V lost 4 bases and J lost 6 bases. Germline assignment: CDR1 SGHVS and CDR2 FQNEAQ. The CDR3 is 15 residues long. CDR3 sequence: CASSSRTGTGFEQYF. CDR3 in DNA: TGTGCCAGCAGCTCGAGAACCGGGACAGGGTTCGAGCAGTACTTC.

The gene calls are TRBV2 and TRBJ1-5; 10 nucleotides agree with TRBD1. The ends lost 6 bases at V and 4 bases at J; junction bases unmatched: 12. CDR1 is SNHLY and CDR2 is FYNNEI in the germline V gene. This CDR3 is built from 17 residues. The CDR3 spells CASSHSGQGQGNQPQHF. In DNA form, the CDR3 reads TGTGCCAGCAGCCATTCGGGACAGGGGCAGGGGAATCAGCCCCAGCATTTT.

This sequence joins TRBV7-2 and TRBJ2-5; 7 positions match TRBD2. The CDR3 sequence is 16 residues long. V was clipped by 5 bases and J by 5 bases; unmatched bases: 14. Germline V gene data show CDR1 as SGHTA and CDR2 as FQGNSA. The CDR3 DNA is TGTGCCAGCAGCGCCCGAGGCCTAGCGGAGGGTGAGACCCAGTACTTC. Its translation: CASSARGLAEGETQYF. Variable domain in full (rest from reference TRBV7-2 and TRBJ2-5): GAGVSQSPSNKVTEKGKDVELRCDPISGHTALYWYRQSLGQGLEFLIYFQGNSAPDKSGLPSDRFSAERTGGSVSTLTIQRTQQEDSAVYLCASSARGLAEGETQYFGPGTRLLVL.

The chain carries TRBV7-6 and TRBJ2-1, with D maybe TRBD2 (6 bases). V lost 1 base to trimming and J lost 7 bases, with 14 bases between them. The germline CDR1 and CDR2 sequences are SGHVS and FNYEAQ. The CDR3 is 15 amino acids. CDR3 sequence: CASSLDVGSRNEQFF. The CDR3 DNA reads as TGTGCCAGCAGCTTAGACGTCGGGAGTCGGAATGAGCAGTTCTTC.

This chain connects TRBV7-9 to TRBJ2-7, with D possibly TRBD1 on 8 matching bases. This CDR3 is 15 amino acids long. V lost 5 bases and J 3 bases, leaving 17 bases between the germline ends. Germline CDR1 reads SEHNR; CDR2 reads FQNEAQ (reference sequence). In nucleotides, the CDR3 is TGTGCCAGCAGCCCGCCGGACAGGGAGGGCTACGAGCAGTACTTC. This gives the protein CASSPPDREGYEQYF.

The genes are TRBV4-3 and TRBJ2-7; D is undetermined. The CDR3 runs 14 residues. The germline V gene has CDR1 LGHNA and CDR2 YSLEER. Trimming removed 0 bases at V and 5 bases at J, with 11 bases between. CDR3 sequence reads: CASSQDGQHHEQYF. In nucleotides, the CDR3 is TGCGCCAGCAGCCAAGATGGGCAGCACCACGAGCAGTACTTC.

Written as DNA, the CDR3 is TGTGCCAGCAGCTCGGGCCTTCTGGGGGCCAATGAGCAGTTCTTC. Amino acids: CASSSGLLGANEQFF. The chain employs TRBV5-4 and TRBJ2-1, with D possibly TRBD1 on 6 matching bases. This CDR3 has 15 amino acids. The V gene's germline CDR1 is SGHNT and CDR2 YYREEE (reference sequence). V was trimmed by 3 bases and J by 6 bases, leaving 16 bases between them. Combining the CDR3 with reference TRBV5-4 and TRBJ2-1 gives the whole variable domain ETGVTQSPTHLIKTRGQQVTLRCSSQSGHNTVSWYQQALGQGPQFIFQYYREEENGRGNFPPRFSGLQFPNYSSELNVNALELDDSALYLCASSSGLLGANEQFFGPGTRLTVL.

The rearrangement uses TRBV7-2 and TRBJ1-4; D ambiguous. The germline V gene encodes CDR1 SGHTA and CDR2 FQGNSA. The CDR3 runs to 14 residues. Trimming removed 5 bases from V and 0 bases from J, with 7 bases in between. The DNA of the CDR3 is TGTGCCAGCAGCCGCGAGCCAACTAATGAAAAACTGTTTTTT. This translates into CASSREPTNEKLFF.